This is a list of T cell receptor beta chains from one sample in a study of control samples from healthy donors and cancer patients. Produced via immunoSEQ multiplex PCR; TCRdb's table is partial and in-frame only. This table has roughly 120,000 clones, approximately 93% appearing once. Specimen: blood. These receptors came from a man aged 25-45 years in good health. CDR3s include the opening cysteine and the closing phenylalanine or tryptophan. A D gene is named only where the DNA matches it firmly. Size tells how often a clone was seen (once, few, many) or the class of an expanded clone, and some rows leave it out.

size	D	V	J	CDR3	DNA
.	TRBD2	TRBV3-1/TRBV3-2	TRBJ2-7	CASSHGSGGALYEQYF	TGTGCCAGCAGCCATGGTAGCGGGGGGGCCCTCTACGAGCAGTACTTC
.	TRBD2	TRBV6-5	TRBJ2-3	CASSYSVAGSTDTQYF	TGTGCCAGCAGTTACTCCGTAGCGGGGAGCACAGATACGCAGTATTTT
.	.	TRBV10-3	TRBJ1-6	CAISRPDNSPLHF	TGTGCCATCAGCCGTCCCGATAATTCACCCCTCCACTTT
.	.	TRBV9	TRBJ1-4	CASSARGGTTNEKLFF	TGTGCCAGCAGCGCCCGGGGGGGAACAACTAATGAAAAACTGTTTTTT
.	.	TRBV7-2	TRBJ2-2	CASSLNRAAGELFF	TGTGCCAGCAGCTTAAACAGGGCGGCCGGGGAGCTGTTTTTT
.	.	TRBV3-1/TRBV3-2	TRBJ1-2	CASSQEALRGGYTF	TGTGCCAGCAGCCAAGAAGCCCTCAGGGGCGGCTACACCTTC
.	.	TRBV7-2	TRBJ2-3	CASSPLLRRTDTQYF	TGTGCCAGCAGCCCCCTCCTAAGGAGGACAGATACGCAGTATTTT
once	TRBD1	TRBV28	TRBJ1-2	CASSPGQGPRFYGYTF	TGTGCCAGCAGCCCTGGACAGGGGCCCAGATTCTATGGCTACACCTTC
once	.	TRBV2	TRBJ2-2	CASSEEQPNTGELFF	TGTGCCAGCAGTGAGGAGCAGCCGAACACCGGGGAGCTGTTTTTT
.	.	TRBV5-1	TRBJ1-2	CASSPNRDRGYTF	TGCGCCAGCAGCCCCAACAGGGATCGAGGCTACACCTTC
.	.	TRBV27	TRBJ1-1	CASSLSPAQNTEMNTEAFF	TGTGCCAGCAGTTTATCCCCAGCCCAAAACACAGAAATGAACACTGAAGCTTTCTTT
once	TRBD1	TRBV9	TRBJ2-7	CASSVSGQGGYEQYF	TGTGCCAGCAGCGTTAGTGGACAGGGAGGCTACGAGCAGTACTTC
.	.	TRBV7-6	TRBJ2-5	CASSAGHRGGETQYF	TGTGCCAGCAGCGCCGGACACCGGGGCGGGGAGACCCAGTACTTC
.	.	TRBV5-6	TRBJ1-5	CASSTFSGTFDQPQHF	TGTGCCAGCAGCACCTTTTCCGGGACCTTTGATCAGCCCCAGCATTTT
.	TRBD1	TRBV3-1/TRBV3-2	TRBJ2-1	CASSPTGGRNEQFF	TGTGCCAGCAGCCCGACAGGGGGCAGGAATGAGCAGTTCTTC
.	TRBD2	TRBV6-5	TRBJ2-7	CASSSPGTSTYEQYF	TGTGCCAGCAGCTCGCCAGGGACTAGTACATACGAGCAGTACTTC
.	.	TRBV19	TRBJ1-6	CASMGRAKNSPLHF	TGTGCCAGTATGGGCCGGGCCAAAAATTCACCCCTCCACTTT
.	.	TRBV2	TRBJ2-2	CASRYTPTALGTGELFF	TGTGCCAGCAGATACACGCCCACAGCTTTGGGTACCGGGGAGCTGTTTTTT
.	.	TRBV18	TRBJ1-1	CASSPGISGAEAFF	TGTGCCAGCTCACCGGGTATCTCGGGGGCTGAAGCTTTCTTT
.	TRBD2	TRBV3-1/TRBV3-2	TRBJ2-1	CASSQERTSGTIPSYNEQFF	TGTGCCAGCAGCCAAGAAAGGACTAGCGGGACGATACCCTCCTACAATGAGCAGTTCTTC
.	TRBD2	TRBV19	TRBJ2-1	CASSTKGRGYYNEQFF	TGTGCCAGTAGTACCAAAGGGCGGGGGTATTACAATGAGCAGTTCTTC
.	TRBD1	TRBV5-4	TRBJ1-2	CASSGGTEINYGYTF	TGTGCCAGCAGCGGGGGGACAGAAATTAACTATGGCTACACCTTC
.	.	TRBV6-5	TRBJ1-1	CASTGGLMNTEAFF	TGTGCCAGCACCGGGGGGCTGATGAACACTGAAGCTTTCTTT
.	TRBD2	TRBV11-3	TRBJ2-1	CASSLGRGGSNEQFF	TGTGCCAGCAGCTTAGGACGGGGGGGGAGTAATGAGCAGTTCTTC
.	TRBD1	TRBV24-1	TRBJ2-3	CATSDPTGPPDTQYF	TGTGCCACCAGTGATCCGACAGGGCCCCCAGATACGCAGTATTTT
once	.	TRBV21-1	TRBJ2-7	CASSHFHLRDEQYF	TGTGCCAGCAGCCACTTCCACCTCCGGGACGAGCAGTACTTC